This T cell receptor beta chain is from a study of somatic mutations in cytotoxic T cells in rheumatoid arthritis. Study-wide findings and caveats: Over 20% of CD8+ cells belonged to the largest CD8+ clone in about an eighth of the 65 patients.

On this clone itself: Antigen unknown.

The repertoire was sequenced with immunoSEQ multiplex PCR; TCRdb's copy has only in-frame clones and lacks some. This sample has some 8,700 clones; around three quarters occur once, and the top ten carry 35% to 40%. The CDR3 runs to 15 residues. The germline V gene encodes CDR1 SGDLS and CDR2 YYNGEE. J lost 1 base, V lost 0 bases, and 4 bases had no gene match. The sample consisted of CD8+ T cells sorted from blood. The sequence came from a woman in her forties or fifties in good health. The V and J genes are TRBV9 and TRBJ2-7, with 7 bases matching TRBD1. The CDR3 DNA reads as TGTGCCAGCAGCGTAGGGACAGGCCCTTCCTACGAGCAGTACTTC. Its translation is CASSVGTGPSYEQYF.